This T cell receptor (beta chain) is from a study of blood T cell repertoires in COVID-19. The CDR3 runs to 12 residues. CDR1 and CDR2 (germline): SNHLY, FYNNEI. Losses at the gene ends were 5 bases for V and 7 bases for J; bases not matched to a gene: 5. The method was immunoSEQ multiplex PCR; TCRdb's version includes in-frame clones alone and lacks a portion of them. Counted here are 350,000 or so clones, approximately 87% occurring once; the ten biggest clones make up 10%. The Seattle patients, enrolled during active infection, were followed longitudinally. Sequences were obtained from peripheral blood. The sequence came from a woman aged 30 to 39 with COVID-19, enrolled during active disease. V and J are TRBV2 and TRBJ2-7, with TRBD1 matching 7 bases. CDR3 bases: TGTGCCAGCAGTCAGACAGGGAAGGAGCAGTACTTC. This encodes CASSQTGKEQYF.